Included here is one TCR beta chain sequence, with context. This sample was taken from a study of blood T cells in healthy people across ages. CDR1 and CDR2 from the germline V gene are SNHLY and FYNNEI. V shed 5 bases and J shed 1 base, with 8 bases lying between them. The CDR3 extends over 13 amino acids. Total RNA, at least 6 micrograms per sample, came from PBMCs. Sample-barcoded 5' priming and a J-beta primer mix drove a second PCR of about 6 to 12 cycles. TCRdb independently ran MiXCR on the 5' RACE reads; one entry per CDR3 protein. The data contain hundreds of thousands of distinct CDR3 sequences, roughly three fifths of them singletons.

The source material was blood. The receptor was isolated from a man aged 55 to 70 in good health. The chain links TRBV2 to TRBJ2-5; D is unresolved. DNA for the CDR3: TGTGCCAGCAGTAAATCGGGCCAAGAGACCCAGTACTTC. Encoded protein: CASSKSGQETQYF.